The table lists the clone carrying this T cell receptor (beta chain) with a few counts. Antigen: not known. In building TCR beta libraries, iRepertoire HTBI primers were used together with Arm-PCR of CDR3 regions. TCRdb re-analysed the multiplex PCR reads in MiXCR, keeping a single row per CDR3 protein. The sample lists approximately 560,000 distinct CDR3 sequences, 16% occurring once. V was pared by 2 bases and J by 2 bases, with 5 bases of the junction left unmatched. Germline CDR1 is SGHRS and CDR2 is YFSETQ. This CDR3 is built from 15 residues. These data are taken from a study of regulatory T cells in long-lasting Graves disease. Study observations and caveats: Patients with persistent disease shared some 2,500 public clonotypes, outpacing the approximately 920 shared by new patients.

The time point here: newly diagnosed GD, antithyroid drugs for less than 3 months. Extracted RNA from PBMCs served as the source of the TCR library. Another study also made use of these data, one on T cells in Graves' hyperthyroidism and ophthalmopathy. Turning to that study: An initial round of RT-PCR targeting the TCR CDR3 relied on the HTBI primer set. Within blood appeared most thyroid clonotypes that had expanded above 0.001. A model built on 13 V-J features separated ophthalmopathy from stable hyperthyroidism.

The chain combines TRBV5-1 with TRBJ2-7; 9 bases match TRBD2. The source is a man aged 18 to 30 with Graves disease. This specimen was peripheral blood mononuclear cells (PBMCs), taken at new diagnosis, from a patient treated with antithyroid drugs. CDR3 loop: CASSFGSGSTYEQYF. In DNA form, the CDR3 reads TGCGCCAGCAGCTTCGGTAGCGGGAGTACCTACGAGCAGTACTTC.